Shown below are 16 T cell receptor beta chains from a single sample sequenced in a study of cytomegalovirus exposure and HLA in healthy donors. With 60 Vbeta and 13 Jbeta primers, the PCR was carried out. TCRdb's copy holds only in-frame clones and misses some; the assay was immunoSEQ multiplex PCR. The sample lists over 85,000 clones, 6% to 9% seen once, with 2.3% in the top ten. Material for sequencing was PBMCs. The origin of the receptors is a man aged 45-60 years in good health and CMV-seronegative.

The chain employs TRBV13 and TRBJ2-7; 7 nucleotides match TRBD2. The germline V gene encodes CDR1 PRHDT and CDR2 FYEKMQ (reference sequence). V shed 0 bases and J 0 bases; nucleotides not matched to a gene: 5. CDR3 length: 16 amino acids. The DNA for the CDR3 is TGTGCCAGCAGCTTAGGCCTAGCGGTAAGCTCCTACGAGCAGTACTTC. This translates into CASSLGLAVSSYEQYF.

This rearrangement joins TRBV19 to TRBJ1-5; D is perhaps TRBD1 (5 bases). CDR3 length: 14 amino acids. CDR1 LNHDA and CDR2 SQIVND come from the germline V gene (reference sequence). With 5 bases removed from V and 4 bases from J, the gap between germline ends came to 12 bases. Here the CDR3 DNA reads TGTGCCAGTAGTTTGGCAGGGAAGAATCAGCCCCAGCATTTT. Translation: CASSLAGKNQPQHF.

The chain recombines TRBV27 with TRBJ1-5; TRBD1 might be the D (6 bases). Trimming shortened V by 0 bases and J by 0 bases, and 24 bases separated the two germline ends. The CDR3 consists of 21 residues. Germline CDR1 is MNHEY and CDR2 is SMNVEV (reference sequence). In DNA form, the CDR3 reads TGTGCCAGCAGTTTATCGAGAAGGGGCAGGGGTCTCCTCTATAGCAATCAGCCCCAGCATTTT. Translated, it gives CASSLSRRGRGLLYSNQPQHF.

V is TRBV6-6 and J is TRBJ2-1; 9 positions match TRBD2. The junction had 6 bases not matched to a gene; V was cut back by 0 bases and J by 9 bases. Germline lookup yields CDR1 MNHNY and CDR2 SVGAGI (reference sequence). CDR3 size: 15 residues. The CDR3 protein is CASSYSGLATGEQFF. For the CDR3, the DNA is TGTGCCAGCAGTTACTCGGGACTAGCTACCGGTGAGCAGTTCTTC.

V is TRBV25-1 and J is TRBJ1-2, with TRBD1 as a possible D gene (6 bases). V lost 4 bases and J 8 bases, leaving 14 bases between the germline ends. The CDR3 is made up of 13 amino acids. Germline CDR1 and CDR2: MGHDK and SYGVNS. The CDR3 DNA is TGTGCCAGCAGTGTTGCCCCAGGGGTGGGCTACACCTTC. Residues: CASSVAPGVGYTF.

This clone was counted between two and nine times. This chain uses TRBV6-1 with TRBJ1-5; D is perhaps TRBD1 (6 bases). Germline values: CDR1 MNHNS, CDR2 SASEGT. This CDR3 has 13 residues. V lost 6 bases, J lost 3 bases, and 9 bases lay in between. In DNA, the CDR3 is TGTGCCAGCAGACAGGGAAACAATCAGCCCCAGCATTTT. Translated: CASRQGNNQPQHF.

V gene TRBV10-3 combines with J gene TRBJ1-2; 9 nucleotides align to TRBD1. Germline V lookup: CDR1 ENHRY, CDR2 SYGVKD. V was clipped by 2 bases and J by 6 bases; unmatched bases: 10. This CDR3 spans 16 amino acids. CDR3 bases: TGTGCCATCAGTGAGGCAAGACAGGGGGGAATCAATGGCTACACCTTC. Encoded protein: CAISEARQGGINGYTF.

This clone showed up just a few times. The chain has TRBV9 and TRBJ2-3, with TRBD2 matching 10 bases. CDR3 length equals 15 residues. Germline V gene data show CDR1 as SGDLS and CDR2 as YYNGEE. Trimming at V came to 0 bases and at J to 10 bases, leaving 8 bases not matched to a gene. This CDR3 reads CASSVDLSGGSAQYF. DNA for the CDR3: TGTGCCAGCAGCGTAGACCTTAGCGGGGGGTCTGCGCAGTATTTT.

The gene calls are TRBV28 and TRBJ2-6; no firm D call. Germline V gene sequence: CDR1 MDHEN, CDR2 SYDVKM. The CDR3 has 14 amino acids. The V end lost 3 bases, the J end lost 0 bases, and 3 bases lay between the germline ends. The CDR3 DNA follows: TGTGCCAGCAGTTTCGTCTCTGGGGCCAACGTCCTGACTTTC. It codes for CASSFVSGANVLTF.

The chain recombines TRBV4-2 with TRBJ2-3, with 7 nucleotides matching TRBD1. The ends lost 4 bases at V and 5 bases at J; junction bases unmatched: 6. CDR1 is LGHNA and CDR2 is YNFKEQ in the germline V gene. The CDR3 consists of 14 residues. The CDR3 sequence: CASSPDRDGDTQYF. DNA for the CDR3: TGTGCCAGCAGCCCTGACAGGGATGGAGATACGCAGTATTTT.

CDR3 amino acids: CASSAHTGLAEAFF. The CDR3 DNA reads TGTGCCAGCAGTGCCCACACAGGGCTGGCTGAAGCTTTCTTT. This sequence joins TRBV6-1 and TRBJ1-1, with D possibly matching TRBD1 (6 bases). This CDR3 has 14 amino acids. CDR1 MNHNS and CDR2 SASEGT come from the germline V gene. Between the trimmed V and J ends, which lost 4 bases and 6 bases, there was a span of 15 bases.

This sequence joins TRBV4-1 and TRBJ1-4; D uncertain. Germline V gene lookup returns CDR1 MGHRA and CDR2 YSYEKL. CDR3 size: 15 residues. V was pared by 1 base and J by 8 bases, with 14 bases between. The CDR3 coding sequence is TGCGCCAGCAGCCAAGTAAGGAGGGAGGGCGAAAAACTGTTTTTT. Protein: CASSQVRREGEKLFF.

Only a few counts were recorded for this clone. This chain connects TRBV4-3 to TRBJ2-3; 10 positions agree with TRBD2. Germline V gene sequence: CDR1 LGHNA, CDR2 YSLEER. The CDR3 length is 17 residues. Trimming took 1 base from V and 4 from J; bases not matched to a gene: 8. The CDR3: CASSQGASGRVSDTQYF. CDR3 coding DNA: TGCGCCAGCAGCCAAGGGGCTAGCGGGAGAGTCTCAGATACGCAGTATTTT.

This clone was detected a few times. DNA of the CDR3: TGCGCCAGCAGCTTGGCCGGGTTTGGCAATCAGCCCCAGCATTTT. This codes for CASSLAGFGNQPQHF. This rearrangement joins TRBV5-1 to TRBJ1-5; the D is unclear. CDR1 and CDR2 from the germline V gene are SGHRS and YFSETQ. The V and J ends lost 0 bases and 2 bases respectively, with 9 bases between them. The CDR3 consists of 15 residues.

The chain couples TRBV20-1 to TRBJ1-2; D may be TRBD1 (6 bases). V lost 3 bases, J lost 8 bases, and 10 bases lay in between. The CDR3 loop spans 11 amino acids. CDR1 DFQATT and CDR2 SNEGSKA come from the germline V gene (reference sequence). CDR3 DNA sequence: TGCAGTGCTAGGTCCCAGGGGGGCTACACCTTC. It translates to CSARSQGGYTF.

This chain connects TRBV4-2 to TRBJ2-5; 7 bases match TRBD1. V trimming: 4 bases; J trimming: 0 bases; junction bases outside the gene matches: 8. The germline V gene encodes CDR1 LGHNA and CDR2 YNFKEQ. There are 16 residues in the CDR3. The CDR3 DNA sequence: TGTGCCAGCAGCCCTCGGACAGGCACGTACCAAGAGACCCAGTACTTC. Its translation: CASSPRTGTYQETQYF.